These 26 T cell receptor beta chains share one sample of origin, sequenced in a study of T cells after somatic rescue of genetic block. Some clones are missing from TCRdb's copy, which holds only in-frame ones; the method was immunoSEQ multiplex PCR. The sample contains roughly 55,000 clones, roughly 96% of which appear only once. The sequencing input was peripheral blood mononuclear cells (PBMCs). These receptor sequences come from a child in the first two years of life.

The CDR3 region has the DNA TGTGCCAGCAGCGTAGCCCCCCAGGGGCTCTCCTACGAGCAGTACTTC. Protein: CASSVAPQGLSYEQYF. V and J are TRBV9 and TRBJ2-5; D possibly corresponds to TRBD1 (6 bases). The DNA end lines up better with TRBJ2-7; the J call may be wrong. The CDR3 covers 16 residues. Germline V gene lookup returns CDR1 SGDLS and CDR2 YYNGEE.

This chain links TRBV7-9 with TRBJ2-3, with D tentatively TRBD1 (6 bases). Looked up from germline, CDR1 is SEHNR and CDR2 is FQNEAQ (reference sequence). The CDR3 runs 17 residues. Between the trimmed V and J ends, which lost 6 bases and 5 bases, there was a span of 24 bases. The CDR3: CASSRSRRTDNGDTQYF. For the CDR3, the DNA is TGTGCCAGCAGTCGATCGCGGAGGACAGATAACGGAGATACGCAGTATTTT.

The chain employs TRBV6-1 and TRBJ2-1; D is possibly TRBD2 (6 bases). This CDR3 is built from 17 residues. Germline V gene lookup returns CDR1 MNHNS and CDR2 SASEGT. Trimming cost V 2 bases and J 7 bases, with 21 bases left between them. CDR3 sequence reads: CASSESHSGGIRNEQFF. CDR3 DNA: TGTGCCAGCAGTGAATCCCACTCGGGCGGGATTAGGAATGAGCAGTTCTTC.

This chain joins TRBV4-2 and TRBJ1-2, with TRBD1 identical over 9 bases. The germline V gene has CDR1 LGHNA and CDR2 YNFKEQ. V lost 0 bases, J lost 8 bases, and 10 bases stayed unmatched. The CDR3 is 16 residues long. The CDR3 spells CASSQDIGTGRDGYTF. CDR3 DNA sequence: TGTGCCAGCAGCCAAGACATCGGGACAGGGCGGGACGGCTACACCTTC.

This clone was counted a few times. This rearrangement joins TRBV19 to TRBJ1-5; tentative D call: TRBD1 (5 bases). Germline V gene sequence: CDR1 LNHDA, CDR2 SQIVND (reference sequence). Trimming took off 1 base at V and 6 bases at J, with 7 bases between the two ends. CDR3 length: 13 residues. CDR3 amino acids: CASSIGQFQPQHF. Here the CDR3 DNA reads TGTGCCAGTAGTATAGGACAGTTTCAGCCCCAGCATTTT. The full variable domain, in which reference TRBV19 and TRBJ1-5 provide the parts outside the CDR3, is DGGITQSPKYLFRKEGQNVTLSCEQNLNHDAMYWYRQDPGQGLRLIYYSQIVNDFQKGDIAEGYSVSREKKESFPLTVTSAQKNPTAFYLCASSIGQFQPQHFGDGTRLSIL.

The J gene is TRBJ2-2, the V gene TRBV28; unclear D gene. The CDR3 extends over 11 amino acids. Looked up from germline, CDR1 is MDHEN and CDR2 is SYDVKM. V was shortened by 3 bases and J by 4 bases, with 0 bases between the two germline ends. The CDR3 reads CASSFTGELFF. The CDR3 DNA is TGTGCCAGCAGTTTCACCGGGGAGCTGTTTTTT. Complete variable domain (other parts from reference TRBV28 and TRBJ2-2): DVKVTQSSRYLVKRTGEKVFLECVQDMDHENMFWYRQDPGLGLRLIYFSYDVKMKEKGDIPEGYSVSREKKERFSLILESASTNQTSMYLCASSFTGELFFGEGSRLTVL.

This clone occurred once. The rearrangement joins TRBV9 to TRBJ2-3; possible D gene TRBD2, 5 bases. The CDR3 totals 12 residues. Per germline, CDR1 SGDLS and CDR2 YYNGEE. Trimming removed 3 bases at V and 4 bases at J, with 6 bases between. CDR3 amino acids: CASSAGSDTQYF. The CDR3 bases are TGTGCCAGCAGCGCGGGATCAGATACGCAGTATTTT.

A word on this clone: A much more abundant neighbour one base away suggests this may be a read error. The same CDR3 is also encoded by other DNA sequences in this sample. The genes are TRBV20-1 and TRBJ1-1, with a possible D match to TRBD1 (5 bases). V lost 5 bases and J 1 base, leaving 5 bases between the germline ends. The CDR3 is made up of 11 amino acids. Germline values: CDR1 DFQATT, CDR2 SNEGSKA (reference sequence). The CDR3 DNA reads TGCAGTGCTGGACAGAACACTGAAGCTTTCTTT. Amino acids: CSAGQNTEAFF.

The rearrangement joins TRBV2 to TRBJ1-2; 7 bases are a match to TRBD1. The CDR3 contains 13 residues. V lost 8 bases and J lost 5; bases outside the gene matches: 8. The germline gives CDR1 SNHLY, CDR2 FYNNEI. The CDR3: CASRQGGEYGYTF. The CDR3 region has the DNA TGTGCCAGCCGACAGGGCGGGGAATATGGCTACACCTTC.

The count of this clone is one. J is TRBJ2-2 and V is TRBV11-2, with 7 bases fitting TRBD1. The germline V gene has CDR1 SGHAT and CDR2 FQNNGV. Trimming took 2 bases from V and 4 from J; bases not matched to a gene: 4. This CDR3 comprises 15 residues. The chain's CDR3 is CASSLIPGGTGELFF. The CDR3 bases are TGTGCCAGCAGCTTAATTCCAGGGGGCACCGGGGAGCTGTTTTTT.

V and J are TRBV28 and TRBJ2-5; D might be TRBD1 or TRBD2, each matching 5 bases. The DNA matches TRBJ2-7 better at its end, which makes the J call doubtful. This CDR3 has 13 amino acids. Germline V gene data show CDR1 as MDHEN and CDR2 as SYDVKM. CDR3 bases: TGTGCCAGCAGTTTGGGACGATCCTACGAGCAGTACTTC. Protein sequence: CASSLGRSYEQYF.

The chain carries TRBV27 and TRBJ1-5, with a tentative D call TRBD1 (6 bases). Trimming left V 2 bases short and J 3 bases short, with 8 bases between. The CDR3 is 14 residues long. Germline lookup yields CDR1 MNHEY and CDR2 SMNVEV (reference sequence). The chain's CDR3 is CASSLRGANQPQHF. CDR3 bases: TGTGCCAGCAGTTTAAGGGGGGCCAATCAGCCCCAGCATTTT.

CDR3 in amino acids: CAILPSRVLNQPQHF. The CDR3 DNA sequence: TGTGCCATCCTTCCCTCACGAGTCCTCAATCAGCCCCAGCATTTT. The rearrangement uses TRBV6-6 and TRBJ1-5; D remains unclear. The germline CDR1 and CDR2 sequences are MNHNY and SVGAGI (reference sequence). The CDR3 runs to 15 residues. V was cut by 10 bases and J by 3 bases, with 19 bases left in between.

The rearrangement links TRBV6-6 to TRBJ1-5, with unresolved D. Germline loops: CDR1 MNHNY, CDR2 SVGAGI (reference sequence). V was clipped by 2 bases and J by 1 base, with 3 bases between them. This CDR3 comprises 13 residues. CDR3 loop: CASSYRSNQPQHF. The CDR3 region has the DNA TGTGCCAGCAGTTACAGGAGCAATCAGCCCCAGCATTTT.

V is TRBV7-9 and J is TRBJ1-2; no firm D call. V was trimmed by 3 bases and J by 2 bases, leaving 4 bases between them. This CDR3 has 12 amino acids. Germline V gene data show CDR1 as SEHNR and CDR2 as FQNEAQ (reference sequence). The CDR3 loop reads CASSFGNYGYTF. The DNA for the CDR3 is TGTGCCAGCAGCTTTGGCAACTATGGCTACACCTTC.

This chain uses TRBV25-1 with TRBJ2-1; 10 positions match TRBD2. Looked up from germline, CDR1 is MGHDK and CDR2 is SYGVNS. The CDR3 loop spans 15 amino acids. With 4 bases clipped from V and 2 bases from J, the junction kept 2 bases outside the gene matches. As DNA, the CDR3 is TGTGCCAGCAGTGCCGGGACTAGCGCCTACAATGAGCAGTTCTTC. Translated, it gives CASSAGTSAYNEQFF.

The chain carries TRBV11-3 and TRBJ2-3, with D perhaps TRBD2 (5 bases). CDR1 is SGHNT and CDR2 is YENEEA in the germline V gene. CDR3 length: 14 residues. V gave up 1 base and J gave up 2 bases, with 7 bases separating them. The CDR3 DNA reads TGTGCCAGCAGCTTAGCGGGAAACACAGATACGCAGTATTTT. As protein: CASSLAGNTDTQYF.

Worth noting for this clone: The same CDR3 also results from other DNA sequences found in this sample. The chain is built from TRBV11-3 and TRBJ2-3; D is perhaps TRBD2 (6 bases). This CDR3 spans 14 amino acids. The V end lost 1 base, the J end lost 3 bases, and 8 bases lay between the germline ends. The V gene's germline CDR1 is SGHNT and CDR2 YENEEA. CDR3 DNA sequence: TGTGCCAGCAGCTTAGGGGGGAGGACAGATACGCAGTATTTT. Translation: CASSLGGRTDTQYF.

This chain connects TRBV15 to TRBJ2-7; TRBD1 aligns across 8 bases. Germline V gene sequence: CDR1 LNHNV, CDR2 YYDKDF (reference sequence). The CDR3 is made up of 13 amino acids. V was pared by 3 bases and J by 4 bases, with 2 bases of the junction left unmatched. The CDR3 DNA follows: TGTGCCACCAGCAGGGACAGGGTTTACGAGCAGTACTTC. As protein: CATSRDRVYEQYF.

This rearrangement joins TRBV7-2 to TRBJ2-1, with 7 bases lining up with TRBD2. From germline, CDR1 is SGHTA and CDR2 FQGNSA. V lost 7 bases to trimming and J lost 2 bases; unmatched junction nucleotides: 5. CDR3 size: 14 residues. CDR3 nucleotide sequence: TGTGCCAGCAATAGCGGGCCCGCCTACAATGAGCAGTTCTTC. The encoded protein is CASNSGPAYNEQFF. Variable domain in full (rest from reference TRBV7-2 and TRBJ2-1): GAGVSQSPSNKVTEKGKDVELRCDPISGHTALYWYRQSLGQGLEFLIYFQGNSAPDKSGLPSDRFSAERTGGSVSTLTIQRTQQEDSAVYLCASNSGPAYNEQFFGPGTRLTVL.

The chain employs TRBV30 and TRBJ1-2; 9 nucleotides match TRBD1. The V gene end was trimmed by 7 bases and the J gene end by 4 bases; junction bases not matched to a gene: 4. Germline V CDR1 and CDR2: GTSNPN, SVGIG (reference sequence). This CDR3 spans 12 amino acids. Written as DNA, the CDR3 is TGTGCCTTGCCGGGACAGGGCTATGGCTACACCTTC. This translates into CALPGQGYGYTF.

This clone was detected only once. This chain links TRBV18 with TRBJ2-6; D unclear. The ends were cut back, 3 bases at V and 4 bases at J, with 10 bases in the middle. The CDR3 loop spans 15 amino acids. Germline assignment: CDR1 KGHSH and CDR2 LQKENI. The CDR3 loop is CASSPLGSGANVLTF. The CDR3 nucleotides read TGTGCCAGCTCACCTTTAGGGTCCGGGGCCAACGTCCTGACTTTC. Filled out from reference TRBV18 and TRBJ2-6, the complete variable domain reads NAGVMQNPRHLVRRRGQEARLRCSPMKGHSHVYWYRQLPEEGLKFMVYLQKENIIDESGMPKERFSAEFPKEGPSILRIQQVVRGDSAAYFCASSPLGSGANVLTFGAGSRLTVL.

The chain is built from TRBV19 and TRBJ2-1, with D perhaps TRBD1 or TRBD2 (5 bases each). Trimming took 3 bases from V and 5 from J, leaving 8 bases between them. This CDR3 contains 13 residues. The V gene's germline CDR1 is LNHDA and CDR2 SQIVND (reference sequence). This chain's CDR3 is CASSIRDDNEQFF. Written as DNA, the CDR3 is TGTGCCAGTAGTATCAGGGACGACAATGAGCAGTTCTTC.

The rearrangement links TRBV4-2 to TRBJ1-1, with 9 positions matching TRBD1. The germline V gene encodes CDR1 LGHNA and CDR2 YNFKEQ. This CDR3 is built from 14 residues. J was trimmed by 3 bases and V by 1 base; bases with no gene match: 0. The CDR3: CASSQGDRDTEAFF. The CDR3 coding sequence is TGTGCCAGCAGCCAAGGGGACAGGGACACTGAAGCTTTCTTT.

The rearrangement uses TRBV10-3 and TRBJ2-7; D ambiguous. Looked up from germline, CDR1 is ENHRY and CDR2 is SYGVKD. The CDR3 length is 12 residues. V lost 2 bases and J 0 bases, leaving 2 bases between the germline ends. The CDR3 sequence is CAISENSYEQYF. CDR3 nucleotides: TGTGCCATCAGTGAGAACTCCTACGAGCAGTACTTC.

The chain combines TRBV2 with TRBJ1-6; no clear D gene. V lost 6 bases and J lost 8, with 8 bases in between. CDR1 and CDR2 (germline): SNHLY, FYNNEI. The CDR3 is made up of 12 amino acids. In DNA, the CDR3 is TGTGCCAGCAGGGGTGATCATTCACCCCTCCACTTT. It encodes CASRGDHSPLHF.